This T cell receptor (beta chain) is drawn from a study of human T cells and chemical hapten exposure. Germline CDR1 reads SGHTA; CDR2 reads FQGTGA. The CDR3 totals 15 residues. V shed 6 bases and J 2 bases; nucleotides not matched to a gene: 7. One entry per CDR3 protein results from TCRdb running MiXCR on the RACE reads. The table lists some 180,000 distinct CDR3 sequences, approximately 20% of them singletons, with about 7% in the top ten. Time point denoted: patch test 1, 2 weeks after DPC sensitization. The treatment denotes: therapeutic diphenylcyclopropenone sensitization with weekly scalp DPC. This clonotype has a handful of counts.

The chain has TRBV7-3 and TRBJ1-5, with 7 bases aligning to TRBD1. Source: whole blood, taken in connection with sensitization to the hapten diphenylcyclopropenone (DPC). This receptor was taken from a woman in her forties or fifties with alopecia areata. Some clones in this sample may be carry-over from other donors' samples. CDR3 DNA sequence: TGTGCCAGCAGGGAACCCGGGACAGGCAATCAGCCCCAGCATTTT. Amino acids: CASREPGTGNQPQHF.